This entry lists 3 T cell receptor beta chains sequenced from one sample in a study of cytotoxic CD8 clonotypes in ibrutinib-treated CLL. Sequenced by immunoSEQ multiplex PCR; TCRdb stores in-frame clones only, minus some. The profile covers about 17,000 clones, with about 86% appearing a single time and about 18% taken by the ten largest. The sample was PBMCs, taken before ibrutinib treatment. These receptors were obtained from a human donor with chronic lymphocytic leukemia.

This chain uses TRBV9 with TRBJ2-1; D is unresolved. There are 14 residues in the CDR3. Germline V CDR1 and CDR2: SGDLS, YYNGEE. Trimming shortened V by 0 bases and J by 0 bases, and 4 bases separated the two germline ends. The CDR3 DNA follows: TGTGCCAGCAGCGTAGACCCCTCCTACAATGAGCAGTTCTTC. This encodes CASSVDPSYNEQFF. The variable domain in full, completed from reference TRBV9 and TRBJ2-1, reads DSGVTQTPKHLITATGQRVTLRCSPRSGDLSVYWYQQSLDQGLQFLIQYYNGEERAKGNILERFSAQQFPDLHSELNLSSLELGDSALYFCASSVDPSYNEQFFGPGTRLTVL.

The V call is TRBV29-1, the J call TRBJ2-2, with 9 bases lining up with TRBD1. Germline V lookup: CDR1 SQVTM, CDR2 ANQGSEA. The CDR3 spans 16 residues. V shed 6 bases, J shed 4 bases, and the junction held 12 bases outside the gene matches. In DNA, the CDR3 is TGCAGCGTGGAGCTAGGAGACAGGGGGGGCACCGGGGAGCTGTTTTTT. Its translation is CSVELGDRGGTGELFF.

The CDR3 nucleotides are TGTGCCAGTAGTATGGCAGGGAGAATACAAAAACTGTTTTTT. This encodes CASSMAGRIQKLFF. This chain joins TRBV19 and TRBJ1-4; tentatively, D is TRBD1 (5 bases). Trimming shortened V by 3 bases and J by 9 bases, and 14 bases separated the two germline ends. Germline V lookup: CDR1 LNHDA, CDR2 SQIVND (reference sequence). CDR3 length: 14 amino acids. The whole variable domain, filled in from reference TRBV19 and TRBJ1-4, reads DGGITQSPKYLFRKEGQNVTLSCEQNLNHDAMYWYRQDPGQGLRLIYYSQIVNDFQKGDIAEGYSVSREKKESFPLTVTSAQKNPTAFYLCASSMAGRIQKLFFGSGTQLSVL.